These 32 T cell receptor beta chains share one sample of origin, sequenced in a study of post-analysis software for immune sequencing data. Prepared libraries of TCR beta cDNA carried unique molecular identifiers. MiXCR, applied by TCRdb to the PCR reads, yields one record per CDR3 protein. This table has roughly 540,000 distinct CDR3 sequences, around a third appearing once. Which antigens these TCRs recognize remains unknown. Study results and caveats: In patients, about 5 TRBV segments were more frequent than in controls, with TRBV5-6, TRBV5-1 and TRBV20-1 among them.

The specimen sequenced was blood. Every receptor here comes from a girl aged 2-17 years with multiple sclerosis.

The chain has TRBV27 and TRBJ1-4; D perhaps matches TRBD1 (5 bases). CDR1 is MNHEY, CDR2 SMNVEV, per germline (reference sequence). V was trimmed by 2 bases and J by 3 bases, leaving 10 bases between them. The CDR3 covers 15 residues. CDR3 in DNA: TGTGCCAGCAGTTTAATCACAGGCGCTAATGAAAAACTGTTTTTT. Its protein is CASSLITGANEKLFF.

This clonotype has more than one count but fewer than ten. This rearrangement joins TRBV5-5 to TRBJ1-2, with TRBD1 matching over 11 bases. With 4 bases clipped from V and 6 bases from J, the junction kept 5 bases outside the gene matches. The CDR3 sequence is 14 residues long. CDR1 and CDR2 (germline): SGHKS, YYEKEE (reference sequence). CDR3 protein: CASSRDRGSNGYTF. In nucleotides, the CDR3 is TGTGCCAGCAGCCGGGACAGGGGGAGCAATGGCTACACCTTC.

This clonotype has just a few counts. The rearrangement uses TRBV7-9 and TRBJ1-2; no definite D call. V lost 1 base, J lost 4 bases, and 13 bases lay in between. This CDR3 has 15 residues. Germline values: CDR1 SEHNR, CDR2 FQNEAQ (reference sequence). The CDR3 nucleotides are TGTGCCAGCAGCTTAGACGGCGGAAATTTCTATGGCTACACCTTC. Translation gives CASSLDGGNFYGYTF.

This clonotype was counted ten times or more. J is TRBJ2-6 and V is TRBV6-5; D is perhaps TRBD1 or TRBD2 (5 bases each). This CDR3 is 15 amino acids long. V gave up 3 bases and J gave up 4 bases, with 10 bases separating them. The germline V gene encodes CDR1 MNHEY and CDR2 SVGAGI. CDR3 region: CASSYQGDGANVLTF. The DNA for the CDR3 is TGTGCCAGCAGTTATCAAGGGGACGGGGCCAACGTCCTGACTTTC.

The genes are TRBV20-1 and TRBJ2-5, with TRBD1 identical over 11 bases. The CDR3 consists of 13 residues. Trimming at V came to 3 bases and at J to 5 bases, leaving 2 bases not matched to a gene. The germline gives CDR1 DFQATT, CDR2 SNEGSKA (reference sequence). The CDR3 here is CSARGQGGETQYF. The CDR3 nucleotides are TGCAGTGCTAGGGGACAGGGGGGCGAGACCCAGTACTTC.

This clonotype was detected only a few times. The CDR3 spells CSAGEPGQSYEQYF. DNA for the CDR3: TGCAGTGCTGGGGAACCGGGACAGTCCTACGAGCAGTACTTC. The chain employs TRBV20-1 and TRBJ2-7; TRBD1 matches at 7 bases. The V and J ends lost 5 bases and 1 base, in that order; junction bases with no gene match: 8. The germline gives CDR1 DFQATT, CDR2 SNEGSKA (reference sequence). The CDR3 runs to 14 residues.

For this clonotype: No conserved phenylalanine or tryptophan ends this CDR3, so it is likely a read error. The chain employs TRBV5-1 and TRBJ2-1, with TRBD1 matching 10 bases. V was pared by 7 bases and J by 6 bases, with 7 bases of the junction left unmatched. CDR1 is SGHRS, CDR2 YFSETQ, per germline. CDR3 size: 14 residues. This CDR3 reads CASHRWTGGNEQFS. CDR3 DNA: TGCGCCAGCCACCGCTGGACAGGGGGCAATGAGCAGTTCTCC.

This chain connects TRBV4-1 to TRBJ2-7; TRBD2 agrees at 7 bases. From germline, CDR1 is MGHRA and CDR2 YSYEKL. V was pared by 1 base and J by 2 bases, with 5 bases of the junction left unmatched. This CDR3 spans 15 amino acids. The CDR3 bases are TGCGCCAGCAGCCAAGGCCAGACTAGCACCTACGAGCAGTACTTC. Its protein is CASSQGQTSTYEQYF.

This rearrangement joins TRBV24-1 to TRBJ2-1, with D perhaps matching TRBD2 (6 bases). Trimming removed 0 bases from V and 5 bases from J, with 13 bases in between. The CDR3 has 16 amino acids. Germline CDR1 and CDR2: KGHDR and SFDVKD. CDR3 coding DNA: TGTGCCACCAGTGATTTGCGGTTCGGCGGGGACAATGAGCAGTTCTTC. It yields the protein CATSDLRFGGDNEQFF.

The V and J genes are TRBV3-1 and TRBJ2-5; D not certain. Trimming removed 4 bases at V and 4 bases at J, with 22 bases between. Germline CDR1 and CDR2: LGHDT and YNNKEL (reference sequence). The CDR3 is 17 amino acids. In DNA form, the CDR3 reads TGTGCCAGCAGCCCCTCCTCGGCAGGCTTTATGGGAGAGACCCAGTACTTC. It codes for CASSPSSAGFMGETQYF.

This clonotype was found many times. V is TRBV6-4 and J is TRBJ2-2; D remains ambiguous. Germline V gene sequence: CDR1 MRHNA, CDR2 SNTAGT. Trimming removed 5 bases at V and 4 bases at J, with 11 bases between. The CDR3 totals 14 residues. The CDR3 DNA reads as TGTGCCAGCAGTCCATCCCCTGGCACCGGGGAGCTGTTTTTT. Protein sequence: CASSPSPGTGELFF.

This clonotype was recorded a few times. The CDR3 protein is CASSSQTGGYNEQFF. CDR3 DNA: TGCGCCAGCAGCTCTCAGACAGGGGGGTACAATGAGCAGTTCTTC. The rearrangement joins TRBV5-1 to TRBJ2-1; 9 nucleotides agree with TRBD1. Looked up from germline, CDR1 is SGHRS and CDR2 is YFSETQ. V shed 3 bases and J 4 bases; nucleotides not matched to a gene: 5. The CDR3 has 15 residues.

The CDR3 here is CSAFPGGAGQETQYF. The CDR3 bases are TGCAGTGCTTTCCCCGGGGGGGCGGGACAAGAGACCCAGTACTTC. The genes are TRBV20-1 and TRBJ2-5; TRBD2 aligns across 8 bases. Germline V lookup: CDR1 DFQATT, CDR2 SNEGSKA (reference sequence). The V segment lost 5 bases and the J segment 2 bases; nucleotides outside the gene matches: 10. This CDR3 has 15 residues.

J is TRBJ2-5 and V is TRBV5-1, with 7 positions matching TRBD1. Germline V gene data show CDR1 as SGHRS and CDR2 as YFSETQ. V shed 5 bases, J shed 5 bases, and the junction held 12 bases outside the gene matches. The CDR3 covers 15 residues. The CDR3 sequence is CASSPHRGKSETQYF. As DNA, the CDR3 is TGCGCCAGCAGTCCTCACAGGGGAAAAAGCGAGACCCAGTACTTC.

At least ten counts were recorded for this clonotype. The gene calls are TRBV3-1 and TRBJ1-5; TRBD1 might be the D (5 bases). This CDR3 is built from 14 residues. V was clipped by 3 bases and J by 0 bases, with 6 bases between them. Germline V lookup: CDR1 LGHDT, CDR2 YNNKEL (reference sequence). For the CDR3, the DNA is TGTGCCAGCAGCCAGGGGCTTAGCAATCAGCCCCAGCATTTT. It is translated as CASSQGLSNQPQHF. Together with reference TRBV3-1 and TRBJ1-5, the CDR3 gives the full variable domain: DTAVSQTPKYLVTQMGNDKSIKCEQNLGHDTMYWYKQDSKKFLKIMFSYNNKELIINETVPNRFSPKSPDKAHLNLHINSLELGDSAVYFCASSQGLSNQPQHFGDGTRLSIL.

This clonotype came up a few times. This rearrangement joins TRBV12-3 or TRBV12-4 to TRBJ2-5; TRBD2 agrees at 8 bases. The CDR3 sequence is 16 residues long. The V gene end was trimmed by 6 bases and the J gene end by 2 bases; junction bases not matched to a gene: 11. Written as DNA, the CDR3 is TGTGCCAGCAGCCCGATTTTAGCGGGGCGACAAGAGACCCAGTACTTC. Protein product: CASSPILAGRQETQYF.

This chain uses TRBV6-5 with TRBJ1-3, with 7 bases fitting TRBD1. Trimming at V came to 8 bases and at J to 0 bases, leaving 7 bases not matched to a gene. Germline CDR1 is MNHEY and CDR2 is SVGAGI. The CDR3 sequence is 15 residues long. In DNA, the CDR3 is TGTGCCAGCGGACAGGCCCCAGACTCTGGAAACACCATATATTTT. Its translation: CASGQAPDSGNTIYF.

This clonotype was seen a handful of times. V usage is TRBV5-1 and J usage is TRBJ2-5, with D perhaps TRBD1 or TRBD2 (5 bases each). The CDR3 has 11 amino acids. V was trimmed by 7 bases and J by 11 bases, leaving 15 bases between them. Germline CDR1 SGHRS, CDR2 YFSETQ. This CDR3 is CASGLGAEQYF. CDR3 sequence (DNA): TGCGCCAGCGGTCTCGGGGCTGAGCAGTACTTC.

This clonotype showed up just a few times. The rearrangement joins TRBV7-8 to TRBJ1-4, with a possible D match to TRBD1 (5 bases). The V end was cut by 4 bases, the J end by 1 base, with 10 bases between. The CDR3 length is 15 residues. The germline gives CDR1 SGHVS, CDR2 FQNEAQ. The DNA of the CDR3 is TGTGCCAGCAGCTCGGGGGGGGTAACTAATGAAAAACTGTTTTTT. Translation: CASSSGGVTNEKLFF. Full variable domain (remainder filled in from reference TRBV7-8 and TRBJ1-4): GAGVSQSPRYKVAKRGQDVALRCDPISGHVSLFWYQQALGQGPEFLTYFQNEAQLDKSGLPSDRFFAERPEGSVSTLKIQRTQQEDSAVYLCASSSGGVTNEKLFFGSGTQLSVL.

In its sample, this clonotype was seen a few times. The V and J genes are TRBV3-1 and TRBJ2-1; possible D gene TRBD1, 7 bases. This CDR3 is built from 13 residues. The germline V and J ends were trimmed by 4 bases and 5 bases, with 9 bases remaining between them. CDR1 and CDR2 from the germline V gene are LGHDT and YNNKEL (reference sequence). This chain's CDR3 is CASSRGTDNEQFF. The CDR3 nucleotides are TGTGCCAGCAGCCGCGGGACAGACAATGAGCAGTTCTTC.

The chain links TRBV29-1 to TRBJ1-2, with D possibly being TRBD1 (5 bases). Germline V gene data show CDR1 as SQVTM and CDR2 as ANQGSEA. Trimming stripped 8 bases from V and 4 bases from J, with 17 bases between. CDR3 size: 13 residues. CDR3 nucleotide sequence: TGCAGCACATCACGCAGGGTGGGCTATGGCTACACCTTC. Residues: CSTSRRVGYGYTF.

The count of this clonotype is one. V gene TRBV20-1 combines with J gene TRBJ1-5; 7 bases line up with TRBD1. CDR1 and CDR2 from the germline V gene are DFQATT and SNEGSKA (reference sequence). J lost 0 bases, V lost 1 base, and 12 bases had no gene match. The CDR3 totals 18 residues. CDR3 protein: CSARGTDRVGYSNQPQHF. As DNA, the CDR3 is TGCAGTGCTAGAGGGACCGACAGGGTCGGATATAGCAATCAGCCCCAGCATTTT.

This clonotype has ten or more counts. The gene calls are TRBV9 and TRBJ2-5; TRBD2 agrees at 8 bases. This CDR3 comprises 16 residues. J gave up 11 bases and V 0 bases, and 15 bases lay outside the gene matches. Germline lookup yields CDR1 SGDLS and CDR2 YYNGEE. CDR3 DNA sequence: TGTGCCAGCAGCGTAGCTCTTCTGGCGGGGGGTTCCCCGCAGTACTTC. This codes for CASSVALLAGGSPQYF.

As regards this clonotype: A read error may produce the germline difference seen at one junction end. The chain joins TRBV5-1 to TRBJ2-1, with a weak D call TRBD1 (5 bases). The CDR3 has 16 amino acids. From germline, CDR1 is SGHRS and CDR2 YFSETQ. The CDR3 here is CAGSLGSTVSYNEQFF. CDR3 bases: TGCGCCGGCAGCTTGGGATCGACAGTCTCCTACAATGAGCAGTTCTTC.

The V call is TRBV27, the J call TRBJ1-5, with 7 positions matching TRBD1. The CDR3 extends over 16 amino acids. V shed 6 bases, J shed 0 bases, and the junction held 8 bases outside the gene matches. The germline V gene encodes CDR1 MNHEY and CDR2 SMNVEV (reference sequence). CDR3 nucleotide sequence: TGTGCCAGCAGCCCATTCAGGGGGATTAGCAATCAGCCCCAGCATTTT. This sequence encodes CASSPFRGISNQPQHF.

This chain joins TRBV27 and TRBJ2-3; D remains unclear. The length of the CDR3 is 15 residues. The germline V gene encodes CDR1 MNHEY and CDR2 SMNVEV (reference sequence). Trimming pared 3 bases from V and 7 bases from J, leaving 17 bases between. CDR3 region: CASSFGPGLMNTQYF. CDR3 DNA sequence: TGTGCCAGCAGTTTCGGCCCGGGCCTTATGAATACGCAGTATTTT.

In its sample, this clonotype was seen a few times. The CDR3 region has the DNA TGTGCCAGCAGTGAAGGTCGCGGGGGCTCCCTCTACGAGCAGTACTTC. Translating gives CASSEGRGGSLYEQYF. The chain is built from TRBV2 and TRBJ2-7, with a tentative D call TRBD2 (7 bases). V was clipped by 1 base and J by 3 bases, with 16 bases between them. The CDR3 runs 16 residues. CDR1 SNHLY and CDR2 FYNNEI come from the germline V gene.

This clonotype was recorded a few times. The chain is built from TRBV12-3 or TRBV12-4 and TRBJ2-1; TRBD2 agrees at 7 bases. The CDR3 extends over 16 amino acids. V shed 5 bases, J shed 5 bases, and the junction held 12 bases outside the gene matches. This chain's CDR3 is CASSALRGGGNNEQFF. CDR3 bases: TGTGCCAGCAGTGCCCTGAGGGGCGGGGGAAACAATGAGCAGTTCTTC.

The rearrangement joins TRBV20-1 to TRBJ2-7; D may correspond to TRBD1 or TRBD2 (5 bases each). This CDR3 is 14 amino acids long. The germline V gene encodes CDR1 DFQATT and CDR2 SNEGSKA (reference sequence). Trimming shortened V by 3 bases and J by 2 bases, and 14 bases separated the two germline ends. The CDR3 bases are TGCAGTGCTAGTGACCGGGACGGTACCTACGAGCAGTACTTC. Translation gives CSASDRDGTYEQYF.

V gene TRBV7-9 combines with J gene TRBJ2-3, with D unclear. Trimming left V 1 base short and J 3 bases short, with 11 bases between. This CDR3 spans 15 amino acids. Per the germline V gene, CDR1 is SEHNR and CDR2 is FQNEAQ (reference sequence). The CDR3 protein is CASSLDQRRTDTQYF. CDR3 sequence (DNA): TGTGCCAGCAGCTTAGACCAGAGGAGAACAGATACGCAGTATTTT.

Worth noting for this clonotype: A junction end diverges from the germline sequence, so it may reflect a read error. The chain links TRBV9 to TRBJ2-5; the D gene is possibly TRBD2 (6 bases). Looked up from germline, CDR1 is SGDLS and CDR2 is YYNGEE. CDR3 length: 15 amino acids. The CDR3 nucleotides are TGTGTCAGCAGCCAAAGAGCGGGTCGACAAGAGACCCAGTACTTC. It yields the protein CVSSQRAGRQETQYF.

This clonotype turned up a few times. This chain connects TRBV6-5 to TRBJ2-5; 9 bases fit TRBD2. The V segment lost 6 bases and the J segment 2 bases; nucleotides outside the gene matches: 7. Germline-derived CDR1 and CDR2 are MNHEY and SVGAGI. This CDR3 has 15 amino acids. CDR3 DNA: TGTGCCAGCAGCCCCGGGACTAGCATACAAGAGACCCAGTACTTC. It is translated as CASSPGTSIQETQYF.